This T cell receptor beta chain was found in a study of cytomegalovirus exposure and HLA in healthy donors. PCR employed 60 Vbeta and 13 Jbeta primers. Sequencing used immunoSEQ multiplex PCR; TCRdb keeps in-frame clones, though not all of them. The sample yields approximately 150,000 clones, about 80% seen once. The CDR3 contains 15 residues. V was pared by 5 bases and J by 3 bases, with 10 bases of the junction left unmatched. Germline values: CDR1 SEHNR, CDR2 FQNEAQ (reference sequence). Sequenced sample: PBMCs. This receptor was identified in a man aged 18 to 30 in good health and CMV-seropositive. J is TRBJ2-7 and V is TRBV7-9; 7 bases are shared with TRBD1. The chain's CDR3 is CASSHSGTVYYEQYF. The CDR3 DNA follows: TGTGCCAGCAGCCATTCCGGGACAGTATACTACGAGCAGTACTTC. Based on the CDR3 plus reference TRBV7-9 and TRBJ2-7, the full variable domain is DTGVSQNPRHKITKRGQNVTFRCDPISEHNRLYWYRQTLGQGPEFLTYFQNEAQLEKSRLLSDRFSAERPKGSFSTLEIQRTEQGDSAMYLCASSHSGTVYYEQYFGPGTRLTVT.